The 30 T cell receptor beta chains given below trace back to one sample, sequenced in a study of breast tumors, draining lymph nodes, adjacent tissues. TCRdb re-called the multiplex PCR reads through MiXCR, storing one row per CDR3 protein. The sample consists of tens of thousands of distinct CDR3 sequences, 23% of them appearing once. Specimen: breast tumor tissue. All receptors derive from a female donor with breast cancer. Some clones in this sample may be carry-over from other donors' samples.

Notes on this clonotype: This may be a read error: a much more frequent sequence differs by one nucleotide. The chain joins TRBV6-2 or TRBV6-3 to TRBJ1-3; D ambiguous. In germline, CDR1 is MNHEY, CDR2 SVGEGT. The CDR3 consists of 14 residues. The CDR3 nucleotides are TGTGCCAGCAGTTACGGGGAATCTGGAAACACCATGTATTTT. It codes for CASSYGESGNTMYF.

This rearrangement joins TRBV29-1 to TRBJ1-1; 9 bases match TRBD1. Germline values: CDR1 SQVTM, CDR2 ANQGSEA. CDR3 length: 13 amino acids. V was pared by 7 bases and J by 6 bases, with 9 bases of the junction left unmatched. CDR3 nucleotides: TGCAGCGGTGTACAGGGGGCGCTTCCTGAAGCTTTCTTT. Translating it yields CSGVQGALPEAFF.

This clonotype was observed at least ten times. The chain is built from TRBV2 and TRBJ2-3; TRBD2 is a possible D gene (5 bases). This CDR3 spans 15 amino acids. Germline V gene sequence: CDR1 SNHLY, CDR2 FYNNEI. Between the trimmed V and J ends, which lost 6 bases and 1 base, there was a span of 14 bases. The CDR3 region is CASRVGSVGTDTQYF. The CDR3 DNA reads as TGTGCCAGCAGGGTAGGGAGCGTTGGCACAGATACGCAGTATTTT.

This clonotype came up many times. The chain employs TRBV5-1 and TRBJ1-4; 7 nucleotides agree with TRBD1. V lost 2 bases to trimming and J lost 0 bases; unmatched junction nucleotides: 4. This CDR3 is 16 amino acids long. Germline assignment: CDR1 SGHRS and CDR2 YFSETQ. CDR3 DNA: TGCGCCAGCAGCTTTACAGGGGCTGCAACTAATGAAAAACTGTTTTTT. This codes for CASSFTGAATNEKLFF.

Of note for this clonotype: A much bigger clone sits one base away, suggesting this may be a read error. The V and J genes are TRBV7-6 and TRBJ2-1, with 7 bases lining up with TRBD2. CDR3 length: 17 residues. Germline V gives CDR1 SGHVS, CDR2 FNYEAQ. J gave up 0 bases and V 0 bases, and 5 bases lay outside the gene matches. This CDR3 is CASSLAPSGFSYNEQFF. CDR3 nucleotide sequence: TGTGCCAGCAGCTTAGCCCCTAGCGGTTTCTCCTACAATGAGCAGTTCTTC.

On this clonotype itself: A much larger clone lies a single base off, so this may be a read error. The chain combines TRBV2 with TRBJ1-5; 11 positions agree with TRBD1. This CDR3 comprises 14 residues. The germline V gene encodes CDR1 SNHLY and CDR2 FYNNEI. The CDR3 here is CASSRTGGNRPQHF. The CDR3, as DNA: TGTGCCAGCAGCCGGACAGGGGGCAATCGGCCCCAGCATTTT.

In its sample, this clonotype was seen many times. J is TRBJ2-2 and V is TRBV6-6; D is unclear. The CDR3 length is 16 residues. Per the germline V gene, CDR1 is MNHNY and CDR2 is SVGAGI (reference sequence). The V end was cut by 0 bases, the J end by 0 bases, with 8 bases between. CDR3 bases: TGTGCCAGCAGTTACTCGGCCGGCGCGAACACCGGGGAGCTGTTTTTT. The encoded protein is CASSYSAGANTGELFF.

This clonotype was observed many times. J is TRBJ2-1 and V is TRBV5-6; 8 bases map to TRBD2. This CDR3 has 16 residues. With V trimmed by 3 bases and J by 4 bases, 9 bases remained unmatched. Germline-derived CDR1 and CDR2 are SGHDT and YYEEEE. The CDR3 sequence is CASSWAEAGGYNEQFF. The CDR3 DNA follows: TGTGCCAGCAGCTGGGCCGAGGCGGGGGGTTACAATGAGCAGTTCTTC.

The genes are TRBV12-3 or TRBV12-4 and TRBJ2-5; possible D gene TRBD2, 6 bases. Trimming took 6 bases from V and 6 from J, leaving 20 bases between them. This CDR3 has 15 amino acids. As DNA, the CDR3 is TGTGCCAGCAGACTCGGGGGTTCGAAGGATAAGACCCAGTACTTC. It specifies CASRLGGSKDKTQYF.

The table lists this clonotype with a count of one. V gene TRBV27 combines with J gene TRBJ2-1; a weak D match, TRBD1 (6 bases). The CDR3 spans 15 residues. The V end was cut by 5 bases, the J end by 1 base, with 12 bases between. Per the germline V gene, CDR1 is MNHEY and CDR2 is SMNVEV (reference sequence). The CDR3 nucleotides read TGTGCCAGCAGTACACAGGGTTGGTCCTACAATGAGCAGTTCTTC. Translated, it gives CASSTQGWSYNEQFF.

The table lists this clonotype with a few counts. The chain has TRBV6-6 and TRBJ2-1; 12 nucleotides line up with TRBD2. With 0 bases clipped from V and 9 bases from J, the junction kept 12 bases outside the gene matches. Per the germline V gene, CDR1 is MNHNY and CDR2 is SVGAGI (reference sequence). CDR3 length equals 18 residues. DNA of the CDR3: TGTGCCAGCAGTTACTCGAGGAAGACTAGCGGGGGTTTGGGTGAGCAGTTCTTC. Encoded protein: CASSYSRKTSGGLGEQFF.

This clonotype was seen repeatedly, ten times or more. The chain joins TRBV15 to TRBJ2-2, with no clear D. This CDR3 region has 15 residues. Per the germline V gene, CDR1 is LNHNV and CDR2 is YYDKDF (reference sequence). Trimming removed 1 base from V and 1 base from J, with 7 bases in between. As DNA, the CDR3 is TGTGCCACCAGCAGAGTACTGGGGAACACCGGGGAGCTGTTTTTT. Amino acid sequence: CATSRVLGNTGELFF.

As to this clonotype: A much bigger clone sits one base away, suggesting this may be a read error. V and J are TRBV3-1 and TRBJ2-5; 10 bases fit TRBD2. Germline CDR1 and CDR2: LGHDT and YNNKEL (reference sequence). This CDR3 is built from 15 residues. The chain's CDR3 is CASSQQLAGKETQHF. For the CDR3, the DNA is TGTGCCAGCAGCCAGCAACTAGCGGGAAAAGAGACCCAGCACTTC.

This clonotype was detected many times. CDR3 amino acids: CASSLGGADSPLHF. Here the CDR3 DNA reads TGTGCCAGCAGTTTAGGGGGGGCGGATTCACCCCTCCACTTT. The chain links TRBV12-3 or TRBV12-4 to TRBJ1-6, with a weak D call TRBD1 (6 bases). V shed 1 base and J shed 8 bases, with 9 bases lying between them. The CDR3 is made up of 14 amino acids.

Many counts were recorded for this clonotype. This CDR3 is CASSRDSGNPYEQYF. In DNA form, the CDR3 reads TGCGCCAGCAGCCGGGATAGCGGGAATCCCTACGAGCAGTACTTC. The rearrangement uses TRBV4-1 and TRBJ2-7; 8 bases fit TRBD2. CDR1 and CDR2 from the germline V gene are MGHRA and YSYEKL. V lost 4 bases and J lost 2; bases outside the gene matches: 7. CDR3 length: 15 amino acids.

The rearrangement uses TRBV7-2 and TRBJ2-5; D remains unclear. The CDR3 loop spans 15 amino acids. The germline CDR1 and CDR2 sequences are SGHTA and FQGNSA. Trimming cost V 0 bases and J 1 base, with 9 bases left between them. The CDR3 nucleotides are TGTGCCAGCAGCTTAGCGGCGGTTCCCCAAGAGACCCAGTACTTC. It encodes CASSLAAVPQETQYF.

In this sample, this clonotype turned up many times. The chain joins TRBV27 to TRBJ1-2; D might be TRBD1 (5 bases). Trimming cost V 11 bases and J 4 bases, with 14 bases left between them. The CDR3 is made up of 12 amino acids. CDR1 is MNHEY, CDR2 SMNVEV, per germline (reference sequence). CDR3 sequence (DNA): TGTGCCCGAAGAAAGGGGAGCTATGGCTACACCTTC. This sequence encodes CARRKGSYGYTF.

Ten or more counts support this clonotype. The chain carries TRBV2 and TRBJ1-6, with 9 bases aligning to TRBD1. Losses at the gene ends were 7 bases for V and 10 bases for J; bases not matched to a gene: 5. From germline, CDR1 is SNHLY and CDR2 FYNNEI. The length of the CDR3 is 13 residues. This CDR3 reads CASMDRGRSPLHF. In nucleotides, the CDR3 is TGTGCCAGCATGGACAGGGGACGCTCACCCCTCCACTTT.

In its sample, this clonotype was seen many times. The V gene is TRBV6-6, the J gene TRBJ2-7; D possibly corresponds to TRBD1 (6 bases). The length of the CDR3 is 13 residues. Germline V gene sequence: CDR1 MNHNY, CDR2 SVGAGI (reference sequence). V was shortened by 6 bases and J by 6 bases, with 15 bases between the two germline ends. The CDR3 DNA reads TGTGCCAGCAGCCCAGGGACACCTTTCGAGCAGTACTTC. This gives the protein CASSPGTPFEQYF.

This clonotype was seen repeatedly, ten times or more. The V call is TRBV6-5, the J call TRBJ2-7; 10 bases are shared with TRBD2. CDR1 is MNHEY and CDR2 is SVGAGI in the germline V gene. The CDR3 covers 15 residues. The ends lost 0 bases at V and 3 bases at J; junction bases unmatched: 2. The DNA for the CDR3 is TGTGCCAGCAGTTACTCTACTAGCGGGATCTACGAGCAGTACTTC. Translating it yields CASSYSTSGIYEQYF.

Points on this clonotype: One junction end disagrees with the germline gene, perhaps due to a read error. The CDR3 coding sequence is TGTGCCAGCATCTTAGGACTAGCGGGAGGATCAGATACGCAGTATTTT. This codes for CASILGLAGGSDTQYF. The gene calls are TRBV7-9 and TRBJ2-3, with 14 bases matching TRBD2. Germline CDR1 is SEHNR and CDR2 is FQNEAQ (reference sequence). The length of the CDR3 is 16 residues.

This clonotype has ten or more counts. V usage is TRBV11-2 and J usage is TRBJ1-3, with D possibly matching TRBD1 (6 bases). V was clipped by 0 bases and J by 3 bases, with 12 bases between them. CDR1 is SGHAT, CDR2 FQNNGV, per germline. The CDR3 has 16 amino acids. The CDR3 DNA reads as TGTGCCAGCAGCTTAGACGGGGGCGCCTTTGGAAACACCATATATTTT. Protein product: CASSLDGGAFGNTIYF.

V and J are TRBV5-1 and TRBJ1-5; perhaps TRBD1 as D (6 bases). CDR3 size: 18 residues. Germline CDR1 and CDR2: SGHRS and YFSETQ. The V gene lost 0 bases and the J gene lost 2 bases, with 18 bases spanning the gap. DNA for the CDR3: TGCGCCAGCAGCTTGGTGCCAGGTGCGTCAGGGGGCAATCAGCCCCAGCATTTT. Translated, it gives CASSLVPGASGGNQPQHF.

This clonotype was observed at least ten times. The V and J genes are TRBV7-6 and TRBJ1-4; D ambiguous. The CDR3 is made up of 14 amino acids. The germline V and J ends were trimmed by 6 bases and 0 bases, with 8 bases remaining between them. The germline V gene has CDR1 SGHVS and CDR2 FNYEAQ. The CDR3 spells CASRQSATNEKLFF. The CDR3 nucleotides are TGTGCCAGCAGACAGAGTGCAACTAATGAAAAACTGTTTTTT.

This clonotype was picked up many times. The V gene is TRBV7-2, the J gene TRBJ2-7; tentative D call: TRBD2 (6 bases). Germline lookup yields CDR1 SGHTA and CDR2 FQGNSA. V shed 4 bases and J shed 2 bases, with 12 bases lying between them. CDR3 length: 14 amino acids. The CDR3: CASSSWGEAYEQYF. The CDR3, as DNA: TGTGCCAGCAGCTCTTGGGGGGAAGCCTACGAGCAGTACTTC.

This chain links TRBV6-2 or TRBV6-3 with TRBJ2-7; 10 nucleotides align to TRBD2. V was pared by 9 bases and J by 5 bases, with 13 bases of the junction left unmatched. Germline values: CDR1 MNHEY, CDR2 SVGEGT. The CDR3 length is 15 residues. CDR3 residues: CASKNSGLAKDEQYF. Here the CDR3 DNA reads TGTGCCAGTAAAAACTCGGGACTAGCGAAGGACGAGCAGTACTTC.

This clonotype was seen only a few times. This chain joins TRBV9 and TRBJ2-2; no clear D gene. Germline assignment: CDR1 SGDLS and CDR2 YYNGEE. The CDR3 extends over 13 amino acids. V lost 4 bases and J lost 3, with 7 bases in between. For the CDR3, the DNA is TGTGCCAGCAGCACCGGACACACCGGGGAGCTGTTTTTT. Its translation: CASSTGHTGELFF.

There are many counts of this clonotype. The gene calls are TRBV25-1 and TRBJ2-5; D not resolved. V was cut by 2 bases and J by 4 bases, with 26 bases left in between. Looked up from germline, CDR1 is MGHDK and CDR2 is SYGVNS. This CDR3 is built from 19 residues. The CDR3 DNA reads as TGTGCCAGCAGTGAAAAGATGGCCGAAAAAGTGGGTTTTGGAGAGACCCAGTACTTC. It codes for CASSEKMAEKVGFGETQYF. Full variable domain (outside the CDR3, taken from reference TRBV25-1 and TRBJ2-5): EADIYQTPRYLVIGTGKKITLECSQTMGHDKMYWYQQDPGMELHLIHYSYGVNSTEKGDLSSESTVSRIRTEHFPLTLESARPSHTSQYLCASSEKMAEKVGFGETQYFGPGTRLLVL.

This clonotype has a handful of counts. The chain joins TRBV9 to TRBJ2-2; D unresolved. The length of the CDR3 is 13 residues. Germline assignment: CDR1 SGDLS and CDR2 YYNGEE. The V end was cut by 3 bases, the J end by 1 base, with 4 bases between. The CDR3 loop is CASSAGNTGELFF. The DNA of the CDR3 is TGTGCCAGCAGCGCAGGGAACACCGGGGAGCTGTTTTTT.

This clonotype appeared a few times. This clone may be a read error of a much larger clone one base away. The chain links TRBV12-3 or TRBV12-4 to TRBJ2-7; maybe TRBD1 (5 bases). This CDR3 has 14 amino acids. V was trimmed by 2 bases and J by 5 bases, leaving 13 bases between them. CDR3 sequence reads: CASSLIGAAHEQYF. CDR3 nucleotides: TGTGCCAGCAGTTTAATTGGGGCTGCCCACGAGCAGTACTTC.